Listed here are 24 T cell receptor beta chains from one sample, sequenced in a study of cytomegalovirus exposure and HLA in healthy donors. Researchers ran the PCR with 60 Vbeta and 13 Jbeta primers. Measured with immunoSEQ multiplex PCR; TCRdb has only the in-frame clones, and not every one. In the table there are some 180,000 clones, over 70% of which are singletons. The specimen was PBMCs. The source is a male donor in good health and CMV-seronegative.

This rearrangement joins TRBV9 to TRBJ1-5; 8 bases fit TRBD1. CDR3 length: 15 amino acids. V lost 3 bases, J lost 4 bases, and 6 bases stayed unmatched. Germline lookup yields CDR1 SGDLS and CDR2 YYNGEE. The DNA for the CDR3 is TGTGCCAGCAGCGAGGACAGGGAAGGTAATCAGCCCCAGCATTTT. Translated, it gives CASSEDREGNQPQHF. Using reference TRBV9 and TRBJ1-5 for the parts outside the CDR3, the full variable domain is DSGVTQTPKHLITATGQRVTLRCSPRSGDLSVYWYQQSLDQGLQFLIQYYNGEERAKGNILERFSAQQFPDLHSELNLSSLELGDSALYFCASSEDREGNQPQHFGDGTRLSIL.

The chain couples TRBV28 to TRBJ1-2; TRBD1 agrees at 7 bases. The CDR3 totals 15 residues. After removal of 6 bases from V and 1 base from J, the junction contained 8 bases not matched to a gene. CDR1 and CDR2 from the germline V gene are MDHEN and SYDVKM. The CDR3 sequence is CASSPGTVSNYGYTF. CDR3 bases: TGTGCCAGCAGCCCTGGGACAGTTAGTAACTATGGCTACACCTTC.

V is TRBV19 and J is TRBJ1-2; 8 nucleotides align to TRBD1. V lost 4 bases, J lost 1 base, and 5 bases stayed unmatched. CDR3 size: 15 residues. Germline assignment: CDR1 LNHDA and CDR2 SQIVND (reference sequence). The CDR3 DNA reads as TGTGCCAGTAGTAAGGGGACAGGCCGTAACTATGGCTACACCTTC. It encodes CASSKGTGRNYGYTF.

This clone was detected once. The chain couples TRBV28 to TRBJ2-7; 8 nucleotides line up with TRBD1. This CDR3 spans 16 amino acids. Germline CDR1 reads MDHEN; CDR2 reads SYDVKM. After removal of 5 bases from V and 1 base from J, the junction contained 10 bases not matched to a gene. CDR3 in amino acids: CASSTTGDSWSYEQYF. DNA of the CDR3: TGTGCCAGCAGTACGACAGGGGACTCCTGGTCCTACGAGCAGTACTTC.

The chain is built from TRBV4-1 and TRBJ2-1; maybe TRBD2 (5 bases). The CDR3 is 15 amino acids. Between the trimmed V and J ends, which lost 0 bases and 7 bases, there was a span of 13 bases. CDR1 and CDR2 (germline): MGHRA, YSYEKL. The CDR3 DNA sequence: TGCGCCAGCAGCCAAGATCATGGGAGCTCGAATGAGCAGTTCTTC. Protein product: CASSQDHGSSNEQFF.

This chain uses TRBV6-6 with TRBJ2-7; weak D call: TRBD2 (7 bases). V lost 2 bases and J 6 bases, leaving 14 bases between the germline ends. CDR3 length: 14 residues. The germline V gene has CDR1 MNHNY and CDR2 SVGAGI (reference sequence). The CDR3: CASSYGGAAGEQYF. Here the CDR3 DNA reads TGTGCCAGCAGTTACGGGGGGGCGGCAGGCGAGCAGTACTTC.

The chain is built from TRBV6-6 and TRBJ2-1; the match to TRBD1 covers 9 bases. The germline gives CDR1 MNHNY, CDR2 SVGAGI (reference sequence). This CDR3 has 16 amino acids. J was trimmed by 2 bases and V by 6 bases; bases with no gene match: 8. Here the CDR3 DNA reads TGTGCCAGCAGCACACCTACAGGGGGCGCCTACAATGAGCAGTTCTTC. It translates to CASSTPTGGAYNEQFF.

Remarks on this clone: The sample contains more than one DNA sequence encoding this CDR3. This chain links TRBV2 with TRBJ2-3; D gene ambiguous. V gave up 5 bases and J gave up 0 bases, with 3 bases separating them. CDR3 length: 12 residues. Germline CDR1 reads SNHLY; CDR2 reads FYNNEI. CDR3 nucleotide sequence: TGTGCCAGCAGTCTTAGCACAGATACGCAGTATTTT. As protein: CASSLSTDTQYF.

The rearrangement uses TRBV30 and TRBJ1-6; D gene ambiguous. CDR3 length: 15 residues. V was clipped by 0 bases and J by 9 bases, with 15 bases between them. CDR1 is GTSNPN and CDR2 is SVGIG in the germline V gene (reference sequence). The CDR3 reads CAWSVLTGLGSPLHF. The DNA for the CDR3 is TGTGCCTGGAGTGTACTGACGGGTCTAGGTTCACCCCTCCACTTT.

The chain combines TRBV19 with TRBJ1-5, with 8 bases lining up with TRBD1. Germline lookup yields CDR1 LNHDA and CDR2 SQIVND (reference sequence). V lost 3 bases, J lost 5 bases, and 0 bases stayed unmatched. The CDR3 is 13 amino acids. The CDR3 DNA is TGTGCCAGTAGTATGACAGGGGATCAGCCCCAGCATTTT. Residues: CASSMTGDQPQHF.

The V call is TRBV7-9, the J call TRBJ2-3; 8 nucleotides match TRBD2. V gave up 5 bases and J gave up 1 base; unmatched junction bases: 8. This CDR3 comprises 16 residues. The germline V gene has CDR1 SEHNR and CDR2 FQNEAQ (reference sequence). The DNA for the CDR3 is TGTGCCAGCAGCCCCAGACGTAGCGGGGGCACAGATACGCAGTATTTT. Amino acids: CASSPRRSGGTDTQYF.

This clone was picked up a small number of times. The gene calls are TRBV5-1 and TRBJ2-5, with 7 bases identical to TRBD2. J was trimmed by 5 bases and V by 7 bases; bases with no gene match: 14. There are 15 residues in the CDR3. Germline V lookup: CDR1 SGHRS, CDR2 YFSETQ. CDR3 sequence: CASRGGSTRDETQYF. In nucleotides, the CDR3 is TGCGCCAGCCGCGGGGGATCTACGAGGGATGAGACCCAGTACTTC.

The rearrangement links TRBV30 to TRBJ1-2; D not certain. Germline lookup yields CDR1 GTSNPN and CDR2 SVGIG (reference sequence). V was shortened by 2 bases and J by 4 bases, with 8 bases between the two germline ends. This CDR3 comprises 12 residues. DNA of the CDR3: TGTGCCTGGAGTCTGGCAACCTATGGCTACACCTTC. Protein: CAWSLATYGYTF. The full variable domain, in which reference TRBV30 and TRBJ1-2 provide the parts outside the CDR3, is SQTIHQWPATLVQPVGSPLSLECTVEGTSNPNLYWYRQAAGRGLQLLFYSVGIGQISSEVPQNLSASRPQDRQFILSSKKLLLSDSGFYLCAWSLATYGYTFGSGTRLTVV.

CDR3 loop: CASHAGRIQPQHF. As DNA, the CDR3 is TGTGCCAGCCACGCGGGACGGATTCAGCCCCAGCATTTT. The chain uses TRBV28 and TRBJ1-5; D is perhaps TRBD1 (5 bases). The ends were cut back, 8 bases at V and 6 bases at J, with 14 bases in the middle. Per the germline V gene, CDR1 is MDHEN and CDR2 is SYDVKM. The CDR3 spans 13 residues.

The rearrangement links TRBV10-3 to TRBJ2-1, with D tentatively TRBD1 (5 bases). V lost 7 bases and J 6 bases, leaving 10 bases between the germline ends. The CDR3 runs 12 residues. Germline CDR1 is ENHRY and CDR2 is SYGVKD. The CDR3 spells CAITTGPNEQFF. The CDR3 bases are TGTGCCATCACCACAGGACCCAATGAGCAGTTCTTC.

The CDR3 sequence: CASSSGQANSPLHF. DNA of the CDR3: TGTGCCAGCAGTTCTGGGCAGGCGAATTCACCCCTCCACTTT. The chain carries TRBV27 and TRBJ1-6, with D uncertain. CDR1 is MNHEY, CDR2 SMNVEV, per germline (reference sequence). V lost 4 bases and J lost 7, with 11 bases in between. The CDR3 length is 14 residues.

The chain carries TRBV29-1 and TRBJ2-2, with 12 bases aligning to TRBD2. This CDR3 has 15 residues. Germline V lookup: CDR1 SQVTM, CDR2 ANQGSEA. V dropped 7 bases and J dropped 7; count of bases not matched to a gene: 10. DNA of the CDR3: TGCAGCGGGAAGTCGACTAGCGGGGGTATCGGGGAGCTGTTTTTT. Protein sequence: CSGKSTSGGIGELFF.

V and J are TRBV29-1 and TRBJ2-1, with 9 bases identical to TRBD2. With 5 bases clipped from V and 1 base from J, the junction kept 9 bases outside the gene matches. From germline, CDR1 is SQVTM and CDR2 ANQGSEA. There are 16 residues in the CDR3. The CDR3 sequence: CSVPLTSGPSYNEQFF. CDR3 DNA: TGCAGCGTTCCCTTAACTAGCGGGCCTTCCTACAATGAGCAGTTCTTC.

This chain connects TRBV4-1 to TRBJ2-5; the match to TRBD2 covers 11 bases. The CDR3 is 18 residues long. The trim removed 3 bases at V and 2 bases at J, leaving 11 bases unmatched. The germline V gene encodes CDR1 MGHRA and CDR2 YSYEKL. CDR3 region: CASSHDGRRLAGQETQYF. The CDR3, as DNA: TGCGCCAGCAGCCACGATGGGAGGCGACTAGCGGGGCAAGAGACCCAGTACTTC.

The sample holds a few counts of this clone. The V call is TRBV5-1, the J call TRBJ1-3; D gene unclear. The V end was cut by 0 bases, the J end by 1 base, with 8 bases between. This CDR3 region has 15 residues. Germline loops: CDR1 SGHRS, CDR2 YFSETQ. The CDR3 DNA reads TGCGCCAGCAGCTTGGTCTCGGGGTCTGGAAACACCATATATTTT. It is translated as CASSLVSGSGNTIYF.

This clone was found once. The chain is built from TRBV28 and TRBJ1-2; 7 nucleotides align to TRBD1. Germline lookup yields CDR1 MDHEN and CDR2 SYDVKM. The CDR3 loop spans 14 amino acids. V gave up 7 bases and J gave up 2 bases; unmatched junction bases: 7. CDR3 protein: CASTRQGINYGYTF. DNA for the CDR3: TGTGCCAGCACTCGACAGGGCATAAACTATGGCTACACCTTC.

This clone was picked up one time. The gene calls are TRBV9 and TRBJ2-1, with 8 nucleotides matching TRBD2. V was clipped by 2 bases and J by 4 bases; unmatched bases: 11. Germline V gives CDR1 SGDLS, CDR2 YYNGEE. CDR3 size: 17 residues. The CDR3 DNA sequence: TGTGCCAGCAGCGTCCCTGTGGCGGGAGGTACGTACAATGAGCAGTTCTTC. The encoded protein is CASSVPVAGGTYNEQFF.

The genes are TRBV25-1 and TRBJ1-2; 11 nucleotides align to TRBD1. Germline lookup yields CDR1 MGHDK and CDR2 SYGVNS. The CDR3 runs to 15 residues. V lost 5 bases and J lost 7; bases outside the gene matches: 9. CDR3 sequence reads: CASSLHTGTGGGYTF. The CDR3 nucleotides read TGTGCCAGCAGTCTCCACACAGGGACAGGGGGTGGCTACACCTTC.

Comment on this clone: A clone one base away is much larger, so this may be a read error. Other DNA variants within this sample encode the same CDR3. CDR3 loop: CASSRQGNQPQHF. In DNA, the CDR3 is TGTGCCAGCAGTCGACAGGGGAATCAGCCCCAGCATTTT. The chain recombines TRBV6-6 with TRBJ1-5, with TRBD1 matching over 8 bases. Per the germline V gene, CDR1 is MNHNY and CDR2 is SVGAGI (reference sequence). The CDR3 length is 13 residues. V was pared by 5 bases and J by 4 bases, with 1 base of the junction left unmatched.